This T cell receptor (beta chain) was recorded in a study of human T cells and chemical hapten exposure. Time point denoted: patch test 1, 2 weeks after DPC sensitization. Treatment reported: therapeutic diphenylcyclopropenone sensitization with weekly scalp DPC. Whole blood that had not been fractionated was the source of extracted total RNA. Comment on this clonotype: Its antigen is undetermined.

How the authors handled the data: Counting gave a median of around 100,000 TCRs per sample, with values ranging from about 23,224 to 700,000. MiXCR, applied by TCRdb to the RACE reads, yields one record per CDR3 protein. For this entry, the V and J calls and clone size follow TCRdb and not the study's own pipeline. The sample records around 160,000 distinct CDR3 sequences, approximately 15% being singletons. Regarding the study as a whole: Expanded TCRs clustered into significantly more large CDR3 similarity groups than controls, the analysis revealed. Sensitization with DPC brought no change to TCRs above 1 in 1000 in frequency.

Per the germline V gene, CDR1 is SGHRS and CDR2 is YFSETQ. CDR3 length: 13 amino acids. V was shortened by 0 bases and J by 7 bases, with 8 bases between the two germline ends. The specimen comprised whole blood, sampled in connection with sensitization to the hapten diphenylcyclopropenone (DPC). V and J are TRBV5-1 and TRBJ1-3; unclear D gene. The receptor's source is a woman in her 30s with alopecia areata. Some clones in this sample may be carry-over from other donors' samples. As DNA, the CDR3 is TGCGCCAGCAGCTTGGCCCGAGGCAACACCATATATTTT. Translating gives CASSLARGNTIYF.